Below are 28 T cell receptor beta chains sequenced from a single sample in a study of T cells in Graves' hyperthyroidism and ophthalmopathy. RNA transcripts were the template for amplifying TCR beta CDR3 regions. When the TCR CDR3 underwent first-round RT-PCR, the HTBI primer set was used. A single record per CDR3 protein comes from TCRdb applying MiXCR to the multiplex PCR reads. The data hold 550,000 to 650,000 distinct CDR3 sequences, with approximately 14% observed a single time. Specimen: blood. The receptors come from a woman aged 40 to 50 with Graves' hyperthyroidism.

This clonotype was detected only a few times. The chain is built from TRBV12-3 or TRBV12-4 and TRBJ2-1; maybe TRBD2 (6 bases). The CDR3 has 12 residues. V was cut by 6 bases and J by 15 bases, with 18 bases left in between. The CDR3 DNA reads TGTGCCAGCAGGGCCCTTGCGGGAAGTTTGTTCTTC. It translates to CASRALAGSLFF.

Ten or more counts support this clonotype. The chain joins TRBV2 to TRBJ2-1, with D perhaps matching TRBD1 (6 bases). Germline V gene lookup returns CDR1 SNHLY and CDR2 FYNNEI. This CDR3 has 15 residues. Trimming removed 4 bases at V and 9 bases at J, with 19 bases between. Written as DNA, the CDR3 is TGTGCCAGCAGTGGGGCCAGGGGCTTAGGGGGTGAGCAGTTCTTC. It is translated as CASSGARGLGGEQFF.

There are a few counts of this clonotype. V and J are TRBV14 and TRBJ1-2, with D possibly matching TRBD1 (6 bases). Germline CDR1 is SGHDN and CDR2 is FVKESK. Between the trimmed V and J ends, which lost 3 bases and 0 bases, there was a span of 11 bases. The CDR3 totals 15 residues. The CDR3 spells CASSHWDTTNYGYTF. CDR3 sequence (DNA): TGTGCCAGCAGCCATTGGGACACAACTAACTATGGCTACACCTTC.

J is TRBJ1-2 and V is TRBV19; D is undetermined. From germline, CDR1 is LNHDA and CDR2 SQIVND (reference sequence). The CDR3 runs to 15 residues. The V and J ends lost 5 bases and 2 bases respectively, with 15 bases between them. The chain's CDR3 is CASSPLRQANYGYTF. CDR3 nucleotide sequence: TGTGCCAGTAGTCCCTTGCGGCAGGCAAACTATGGCTACACCTTC.

The J gene is TRBJ2-5, the V gene TRBV30; the D gene is possibly TRBD1 (5 bases). Between the trimmed V and J ends, which lost 0 bases and 4 bases, there was a span of 9 bases. This CDR3 spans 13 amino acids. CDR1 and CDR2 from the germline V gene are GTSNPN and SVGIG (reference sequence). CDR3 sequence (DNA): TGTGCCTGGAGTGTCAAAGGGGCAGAGACCCAGTACTTC. This translates into CAWSVKGAETQYF.

This clonotype was seen more than once but under ten times. CDR3 DNA sequence: TGTGCCAGCAGCCTATCGGACAGGGTAGAAAACACCATATATTTT. Amino acids: CASSLSDRVENTIYF. This chain joins TRBV12-3 or TRBV12-4 and TRBJ1-3; 8 nucleotides match TRBD1. The CDR3 consists of 15 residues. The junction had 10 bases not matched to a gene; V was cut back by 6 bases and J by 6 bases.

This clonotype was detected ten times or more. The chain uses TRBV27 and TRBJ2-7; 9 bases match TRBD1. Germline lookup yields CDR1 MNHEY and CDR2 SMNVEV (reference sequence). V lost 6 bases and J lost 2; bases outside the gene matches: 8. CDR3 length equals 15 residues. The CDR3 DNA follows: TGTGCCAGCAGGCTGCTGACAGGGGGGGCCTACGAGCAGTACTTC. This sequence encodes CASRLLTGGAYEQYF.

A few counts support this clonotype. The chain employs TRBV20-1 and TRBJ2-7, with D perhaps given as TRBD1 or TRBD2 (5 bases each). V was shortened by 2 bases and J by 6 bases, with 11 bases between the two germline ends. Germline lookup yields CDR1 DFQATT and CDR2 SNEGSKA (reference sequence). This CDR3 has 12 residues. CDR3 loop: CSARSGAGEQYF. In DNA form, the CDR3 reads TGCAGTGCTAGATCCGGGGCCGGCGAGCAGTACTTC.

The CDR3, as DNA: TGTGCCAGCAGCTTAGCGCAGCTAGCGGGTGTTTACAATGAGCAGTTCTTC. Translated, it gives CASSLAQLAGVYNEQFF. The rearrangement joins TRBV7-9 to TRBJ2-1; 8 bases fit TRBD2. The length of the CDR3 is 17 residues. Germline assignment: CDR1 SEHNR and CDR2 FQNEAQ (reference sequence). V was pared by 0 bases and J by 4 bases, with 8 bases of the junction left unmatched.

This clonotype was counted at least ten times. The rearrangement links TRBV30 to TRBJ1-2, with D unclear. Trimming shortened V by 0 bases and J by 7 bases, and 18 bases separated the two germline ends. Germline CDR1 reads GTSNPN; CDR2 reads SVGIG (reference sequence). The CDR3 covers 15 residues. The DNA of the CDR3 is TGTGCCTGGAGTGTTAATGTCTCTCCGGCGACTGGCTACACCTTC. It specifies CAWSVNVSPATGYTF.

This clonotype was observed many times. This chain connects TRBV28 to TRBJ2-4; the D is unclear. This CDR3 is 12 amino acids long. Germline V gene sequence: CDR1 MDHEN, CDR2 SYDVKM. With 4 bases removed from V and 9 bases from J, the gap between germline ends came to 10 bases. Here the CDR3 reads CASSSSYRIQYF. The CDR3 region has the DNA TGTGCCAGCAGTTCCAGTTACCGCATTCAGTACTTC.

This clonotype was seen at least ten times. This chain connects TRBV20-1 to TRBJ2-1, with 7 bases identical to TRBD2. Germline V gene data show CDR1 as DFQATT and CDR2 as SNEGSKA (reference sequence). The CDR3 contains 14 residues. V gave up 0 bases and J gave up 9 bases; unmatched junction bases: 8. The CDR3 bases are TGCAGTGCTAGAGAAGGGGCGGGAGTTATTGAGCAGTTCTTC. Protein product: CSAREGAGVIEQFF.

This clonotype showed up many times. V is TRBV28 and J is TRBJ1-2, with a tentative D call TRBD1 (5 bases). There are 12 residues in the CDR3. Germline lookup yields CDR1 MDHEN and CDR2 SYDVKM. V gave up 3 bases and J gave up 6 bases, with 8 bases separating them. CDR3 residues: CASSFGGDGYTF. The CDR3 DNA is TGTGCCAGCAGTTTTGGGGGGGATGGCTACACCTTC.

The CDR3 DNA sequence: TGCAGTGCTATGGTTGGCGATGTAGAAGCTTTCTTT. Translation gives CSAMVGDVEAFF. The chain combines TRBV20-1 with TRBJ1-1; no definite D call. V dropped 4 bases and J dropped 8 bases, with 14 bases sitting between them. Germline V gene sequence: CDR1 DFQATT, CDR2 SNEGSKA (reference sequence). The length of the CDR3 is 12 residues.

This clonotype was picked up a small number of times. This chain connects TRBV6-4 to TRBJ2-3, with D maybe TRBD2 (5 bases). Trimming left V 2 bases short and J 2 bases short, with 17 bases between. Germline assignment: CDR1 MRHNA and CDR2 SNTAGT. This CDR3 contains 17 residues. CDR3 bases: TGTGCCAGCAGTGACACTACTTTGATGACTAACACAGATACGCAGTATTTT. Translating gives CASSDTTLMTNTDTQYF.

As to this clonotype: Its ends do not fully match the called genes, so a read error is possible. V usage is TRBV27 and J usage is TRBJ2-1, with a possible D match to TRBD2 (6 bases). Germline V CDR1 and CDR2: MNHEY, SMNVEV (reference sequence). The CDR3 contains 15 residues. CDR3 coding DNA: TGTGCCAGCGGTTTATCCGGGGGAGGCTACAATGAGCAGTTCTTC. The encoded protein is CASGLSGGGYNEQFF.

This chain connects TRBV2 to TRBJ1-5; 7 bases are shared with TRBD1. With 3 bases clipped from V and 4 bases from J, the junction kept 9 bases outside the gene matches. Germline V lookup: CDR1 SNHLY, CDR2 FYNNEI. There are 16 residues in the CDR3. The CDR3 nucleotides read TGTGCCAGCAGTGAGGCCCAACAGGGGTTTAATCAGCCCCAGCATTTT. It encodes CASSEAQQGFNQPQHF.

This clonotype was observed many times. The V and J genes are TRBV28 and TRBJ2-7; TRBD2 might be the D (5 bases). V was clipped by 3 bases and J by 1 base, with 10 bases between them. From germline, CDR1 is MDHEN and CDR2 SYDVKM. The CDR3 covers 14 residues. This CDR3 is CASSFHQRSYEQYF. The CDR3 region has the DNA TGTGCCAGCAGTTTTCACCAGCGGTCCTACGAGCAGTACTTC.

This clonotype has a single count. The chain employs TRBV6-1 and TRBJ1-1, with D unresolved. The CDR3 spans 13 residues. CDR1 MNHNS and CDR2 SASEGT come from the germline V gene. Trimming removed 0 bases at V and 4 bases at J, with 6 bases between. CDR3 protein: CASSEAPLTEAFF. The DNA for the CDR3 is TGTGCCAGCAGTGAAGCACCGCTCACTGAAGCTTTCTTT.

This clonotype was seen repeatedly, ten times or more. The chain recombines TRBV5-1 with TRBJ1-2; TRBD1 might be the D (5 bases). The CDR3 extends over 13 amino acids. V lost 4 bases and J 4 bases, leaving 11 bases between the germline ends. Germline CDR1 and CDR2: SGHRS and YFSETQ. CDR3 in DNA: TGCGCCAGCAGCATGGACATAGCCTATGGCTACACCTTC. It codes for CASSMDIAYGYTF.

This sequence joins TRBV20-1 and TRBJ1-5, with TRBD1 identical over 7 bases. In germline, CDR1 is DFQATT, CDR2 SNEGSKA (reference sequence). V lost 6 bases, J lost 2 bases, and 10 bases stayed unmatched. This CDR3 comprises 15 residues. The CDR3, as DNA: TGCAGTGCGAAACCCTGGACAGGCGGCAATCAGCCCCAGCATTTT. It codes for CSAKPWTGGNQPQHF.

This clonotype was seen ten or more times. The chain couples TRBV19 to TRBJ1-1; no firm D call. V was clipped by 5 bases and J by 5 bases, with 12 bases between them. The germline gives CDR1 LNHDA, CDR2 SQIVND (reference sequence). The CDR3 has 13 amino acids. The CDR3 DNA follows: TGTGCCAGTAGTGCCCAGGTGGGGACTGAAGCTTTCTTT. As protein: CASSAQVGTEAFF.

The chain links TRBV6-1 to TRBJ2-5; D perhaps matches TRBD1 (5 bases). CDR3 length equals 15 residues. Germline V gene data show CDR1 as MNHNS and CDR2 as SASEGT. V was clipped by 6 bases and J by 1 base, with 15 bases between them. CDR3 region: CASSPSRQRQETQYF. The CDR3 DNA reads as TGTGCCAGCAGCCCCAGCCGACAGCGCCAAGAGACCCAGTACTTC.

This clonotype was seen many times. This chain connects TRBV28 to TRBJ1-5; D not certain. The CDR3 contains 13 residues. Per the germline V gene, CDR1 is MDHEN and CDR2 is SYDVKM. V gave up 6 bases and J gave up 4 bases, with 10 bases separating them. CDR3: CASSGGANQPQHF. DNA of the CDR3: TGTGCCAGCAGCGGCGGAGCTAATCAGCCCCAGCATTTT.

This clonotype was detected ten times or more. The chain joins TRBV4-1 to TRBJ1-2; tentative D call: TRBD1 (6 bases). Trimming stripped 4 bases from V and 5 bases from J, with 20 bases between. Per the germline V gene, CDR1 is MGHRA and CDR2 is YSYEKL. There are 16 residues in the CDR3. DNA of the CDR3: TGCGCCAGCAGCCCTGGACAGCGTGAGATATATTATGGCTACACCTTC. This codes for CASSPGQREIYYGYTF.

A few counts support this clonotype. The rearrangement joins TRBV11-2 to TRBJ2-3; D tentatively reads TRBD1 or TRBD2 (5 bases each). Germline V gene data show CDR1 as SGHAT and CDR2 as FQNNGV. CDR3 size: 16 residues. V gave up 2 bases and J gave up 0 bases, with 12 bases separating them. The CDR3 sequence is CASSLTRWGSTDTQYF. CDR3 bases: TGTGCCAGCAGCTTAACTCGGTGGGGGAGCACAGATACGCAGTATTTT.

Comments on this clonotype: Relative to the germline gene, one junction end is altered; a read error may explain this. The rearrangement joins TRBV7-9 to TRBJ1-6; no firm D call. Germline CDR1 is SEHNR and CDR2 is FQNEAQ (reference sequence). The CDR3 is 14 residues long. CDR3 DNA sequence: TGCGCCAGCAAAGCAGGAGGAGTGGATTCACCCCTCCACTTT. Amino acids: CASKAGGVDSPLHF.

Notes on this clonotype: A much more abundant neighbour one base away suggests this may be a read error. The V and J genes are TRBV2 and TRBJ2-1; the match to TRBD2 covers 9 bases. V lost 7 bases, J lost 8 bases, and 9 bases stayed unmatched. Germline V CDR1 and CDR2: SNHLY, FYNNEI. CDR3 length: 14 amino acids. CDR3 region: CASIAGLAGDEQFF. The CDR3 DNA reads TGTGCCAGCATCGCGGGACTAGCCGGGGATGAGCAGTTCTTC.